The rows below give T cell receptor beta chains drawn from one sample of a study of blood T cells in healthy people across ages. MiXCR, applied by TCRdb to the 5' RACE reads, yields one record per CDR3 protein. The sample consists of around 1,500,000 distinct CDR3 sequences, 28% of them appearing once. The source material was blood. These TCRs come from a woman in her twenties or thirties in good health. The CDR3 runs from the conserved cysteine through the conserved F or W. Fields, in order: J gene, V gene, CDR3 protein.

j_call: TRBJ2-5; v_call: TRBV6-5; cdr3_aa: CASRDSGSKETQYF
j_call: TRBJ1-3; v_call: TRBV5-1; cdr3_aa: CASSLRPGQGFGNTIYF
j_call: TRBJ2-1; v_call: TRBV25-1; cdr3_aa: CASSEWVCNEQFF
j_call: TRBJ2-7; v_call: TRBV24-1; cdr3_aa: CATSDPRDRVKSYEQYF
j_call: TRBJ1-4; v_call: TRBV14; cdr3_aa: CASSQVFLGSNEKLFF
j_call: TRBJ2-1; v_call: TRBV4-2; cdr3_aa: CASSQESSGGIDEQFF
j_call: TRBJ2-7; v_call: TRBV28; cdr3_aa: CASRDLTGAAYEQYF
j_call: TRBJ2-7; v_call: TRBV5-6; cdr3_aa: CASSSAGTGLYEQYF
j_call: TRBJ2-7; v_call: TRBV12-3/TRBV12-4; cdr3_aa: CASSLDTGYEQYF
j_call: TRBJ2-7; v_call: TRBV30; cdr3_aa: CALQVGGDEQYF
j_call: TRBJ2-1; v_call: TRBV11-2; cdr3_aa: CASSLDGLAAYNEQFF
j_call: TRBJ2-3; v_call: TRBV18; cdr3_aa: CASSPPMGVPGPDTQYF
j_call: TRBJ2-5; v_call: TRBV20-1; cdr3_aa: CSATPGLAGVVAETQYF
j_call: TRBJ2-1; v_call: TRBV6-5; cdr3_aa: CASQWGLGNEQFF
j_call: TRBJ1-5; v_call: TRBV19; cdr3_aa: CASSIPGDSNQPQHF
j_call: TRBJ2-1; v_call: TRBV18; cdr3_aa: CASSPPETYNEQFF
j_call: TRBJ2-3; v_call: TRBV5-1; cdr3_aa: CASSFTGGGPTDTQYF
j_call: TRBJ2-3; v_call: TRBV5-1; cdr3_aa: CASSPGLLPDTQYF
j_call: TRBJ2-7; v_call: TRBV2; cdr3_aa: CASNPRNIGVPGEQYF
j_call: TRBJ1-3; v_call: TRBV4-2; cdr3_aa: CASSQTGISGNTIYF
j_call: TRBJ2-1; v_call: TRBV5-1; cdr3_aa: CASSEGVDNEQFF
j_call: TRBJ2-3; v_call: TRBV20-1; cdr3_aa: CSARDGGSRTDTQYF
j_call: TRBJ1-1; v_call: TRBV20-1; cdr3_aa: CSASPVNTEAFF
j_call: TRBJ1-2; v_call: TRBV29-1; cdr3_aa: CSVERQGASGYTF
j_call: TRBJ2-5; v_call: TRBV14; cdr3_aa: CASNLGTSGEETQYF